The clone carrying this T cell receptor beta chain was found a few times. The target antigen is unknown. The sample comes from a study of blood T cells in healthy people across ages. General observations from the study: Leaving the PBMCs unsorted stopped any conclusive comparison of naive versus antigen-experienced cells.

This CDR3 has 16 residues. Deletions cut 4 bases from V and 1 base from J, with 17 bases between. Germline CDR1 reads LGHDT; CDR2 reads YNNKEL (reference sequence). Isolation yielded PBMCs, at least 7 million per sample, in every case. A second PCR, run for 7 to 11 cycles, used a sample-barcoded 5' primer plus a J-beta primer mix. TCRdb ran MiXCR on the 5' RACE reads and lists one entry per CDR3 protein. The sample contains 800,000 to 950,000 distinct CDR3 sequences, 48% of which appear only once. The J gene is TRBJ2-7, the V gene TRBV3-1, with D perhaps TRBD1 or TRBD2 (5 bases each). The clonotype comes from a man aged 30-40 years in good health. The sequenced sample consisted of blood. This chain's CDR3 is CASSRSKGRGSYEQYF. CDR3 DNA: TGTGCCAGCAGCCGATCGAAGGGACGGGGATCCTACGAGCAGTACTTC.